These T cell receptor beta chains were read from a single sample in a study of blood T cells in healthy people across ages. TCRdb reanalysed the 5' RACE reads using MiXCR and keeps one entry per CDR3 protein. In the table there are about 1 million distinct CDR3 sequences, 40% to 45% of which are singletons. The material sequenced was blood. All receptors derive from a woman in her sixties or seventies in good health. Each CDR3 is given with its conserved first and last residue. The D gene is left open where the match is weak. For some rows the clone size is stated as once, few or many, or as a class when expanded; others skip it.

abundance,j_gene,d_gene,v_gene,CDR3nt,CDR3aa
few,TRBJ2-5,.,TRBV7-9,TGTGCGGGTCGGGGACACCCCCAAGAGACCCAGTACTTC,CAGRGHPQETQYF
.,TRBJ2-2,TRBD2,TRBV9,TGTGCCAGCAGCGTAGTAGCGGGACGTACCGGGGAGCTGTTTTTT,CASSVVAGRTGELFF
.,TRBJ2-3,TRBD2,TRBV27,TGTGCCAGCAGTTCCCCTTTAGCGGGAGATCCCCCAGGAACGCAGTATTTT,CASSSPLAGDPPGTQYF
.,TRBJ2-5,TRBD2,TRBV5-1,TGCGCCAGCAGCCGCTCGACTAGCGGGAGGGCCGGCCAAGAGACCCAGTACTTC,CASSRSTSGRAGQETQYF
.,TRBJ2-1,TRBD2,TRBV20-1,TGCAGTGCTAGACTAGCGGGCCACCCCTACAATGAGCAGTTCTTC,CSARLAGHPYNEQFF
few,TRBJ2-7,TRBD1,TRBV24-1,TGTGCCACCAGTGACCCCGGGACAGGGAACGAGCAGTACTTC,CATSDPGTGNEQYF
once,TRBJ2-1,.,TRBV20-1,TGCAGTGCTAGTCTACTGGCCTACAATGAGCAGTTCTTC,CSASLLAYNEQFF
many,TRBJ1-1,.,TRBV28,TGTGCCAGCAGCCCCGTGGGGGCGCGCACTGAAGCTTTCTTT,CASSPVGARTEAFF
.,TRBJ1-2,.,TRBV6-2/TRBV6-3,TGTGCCAGCAGGCTGACGGGGGCGCTTGGCTACACCTTC,CASRLTGALGYTF
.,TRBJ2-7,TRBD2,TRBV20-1,TGCAGTGCTCCCCCGGGACTAGCGTTCTACGAGCAGTACTTC,CSAPPGLAFYEQYF
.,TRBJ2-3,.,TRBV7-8,TGTGCCAGCAGCCCAGTGGGACGAGTTCGCACAGATACGCAGTATTTT,CASSPVGRVRTDTQYF
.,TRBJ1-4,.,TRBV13,TGTGCCAGCAGCGCCTTCAAGGGTGGAAAACTGTTTTTT,CASSAFKGGKLFF
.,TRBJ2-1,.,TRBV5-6,TGTGCCAGCAGCGGAACGGGGTTCCAAGAGACCCAGTTCTTC,CASSGTGFQETQFF
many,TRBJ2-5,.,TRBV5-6,TGTGCCAGCAGCTTGGCTTCAGAGACCCAGTACTTC,CASSLASETQYF
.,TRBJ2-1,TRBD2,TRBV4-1,TGCGCCAGCAGCCAAGAATCTAGCGGGACCGTGTACCCCGGGAAGCAGTTCTTC,CASSQESSGTVYPGKQFF
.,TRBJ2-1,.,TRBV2,TGTGCCAGCAGTGAAGCGTTTCCCAGGGTCTCAGACAATGAGCAGTTCTTC,CASSEAFPRVSDNEQFF
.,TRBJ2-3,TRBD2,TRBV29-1,TGCAGCGTTTTACTAGCGGGAGGATACACAGATACGCAGTATTTT,CSVLLAGGYTDTQYF
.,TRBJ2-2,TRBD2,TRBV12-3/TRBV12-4,TGTGCCAGCAGGAAAACGGGAGGTTCGGTCACCGGGGAGCTGTTTTTT,CASRKTGGSVTGELFF
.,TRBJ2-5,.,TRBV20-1,TGCAGTGTTAGAGTAGCCGGGATCCTACAGACCCAGTACTTC,CSVRVAGILQTQYF
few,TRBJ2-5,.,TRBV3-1,TGTGCCAGCAGCCAAGGCTGGAGGGGGTCCCAAGAGACCCAGTACTTC,CASSQGWRGSQETQYF
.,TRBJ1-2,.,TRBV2,TGTGCCAGCATACAGGCCCTCCTTGAGGGCTACACCTTC,CASIQALLEGYTF
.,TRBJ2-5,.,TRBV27,TGTGCCAGCAGTTTAAAGGGCTATCGACAAGAGACCCAGTACTTC,CASSLKGYRQETQYF
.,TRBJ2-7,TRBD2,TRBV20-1,TGCAGTGCTACCATAACTAGCGGGAGTGGCTACGAGCAGTACTTC,CSATITSGSGYEQYF
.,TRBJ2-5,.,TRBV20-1,TGCAGTGCTAGAGATCCGGCGGAGACCCAGTACTTC,CSARDPAETQYF
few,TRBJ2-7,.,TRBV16,TGTGCCAGCTGGGGAGGATCGAAAGAGCAGTACTTC,CASWGGSKEQYF